A selection of T cell receptor beta chains follows, all from one sample in a study of CD8 T cells in Susac syndrome. A single record per CDR3 protein comes from TCRdb applying MiXCR to the immunoSEQ multiplex PCR reads. Altogether about 120,000 distinct CDR3 sequences are present, approximately 91% being singletons, with the ten largest covering around 0.15%. Sequencing input: CD4+ T cells from PBMCs. The receptors derive from a human donor in good health. The CDR3 runs from the conserved cysteine through the conserved F or W. Each record gives: V gene, clone size, J gene, D gene, CDR3 length, CDR3 DNA, CDR3 protein. D genes are given only for firm matches. Size tells how often a clone was seen (once, few, many) or the class of an expanded clone, and some rows leave it out.

TRBV25-1	-	TRBJ1-5	-	15	TGTGCCAGCAGTGGAGGGGGATTTGTCAATCAGCCCCAGCATTTT	CASSGGGFVNQPQHF
TRBV5-4	-	TRBJ1-1	-	11	TGTGCCAGCAGCTGGGGGACTGAAGCTTTCTTT	CASSWGTEAFF
TRBV3-1	-	TRBJ1-1	-	15	TGTGCCAGCAGCCAAGGAGAAGCCGGGAACACTGAAGCTTTCTTT	CASSQGEAGNTEAFF
TRBV27	once	TRBJ2-1	-	15	TGTGCCGCGGCGAGGTCCTGGTCATCCTACAATGAGCAGTTCTTC	CAAARSWSSYNEQFF
TRBV6-2/TRBV6-3	-	TRBJ2-2	TRBD1	15	TGTGCCAGCACCCGAACAGGGGGAGGTACCGGGGAGCTGTTTTTT	CASTRTGGGTGELFF
TRBV19	-	TRBJ2-4	-	14	TGTGCCAGTAGTATATCCCAGGGACAAAACATTCAGTACTTC	CASSISQGQNIQYF
TRBV2	-	TRBJ1-5	-	15	TGTGCCAGCAGTCGGGCCTGGGATAGCAATCAGCCCCAGCATTTT	CASSRAWDSNQPQHF
TRBV6-1	-	TRBJ1-1	-	14	TGTGCCAGCAGTGCTATGGATAAGGACACTGAAGCTTTCTTT	CASSAMDKDTEAFF
TRBV20-1	-	TRBJ2-7	TRBD2	13	TGCAGTGCCCCTAGCGGGAGGGGTTACGAGCAGTACTTC	CSAPSGRGYEQYF
TRBV4-3	-	TRBJ2-7	-	17	TGCGCCAGCAGCCTCAGAGGTCCGGGGCCGGGGGACTACGAGCAGTACTTC	CASSLRGPGPGDYEQYF
TRBV3-1	-	TRBJ1-2	-	18	TGTGCCAGCAGCCCCACGGCGGGGGGCCGTCTTCCTACCTATGGCTACACCTTC	CASSPTAGGRLPTYGYTF
TRBV5-6	-	TRBJ2-5	TRBD2	15	TGTGCCAGCTCCAGGGCAACTAGCGGGATCGAGACCCAGTACTTC	CASSRATSGIETQYF
TRBV20-1	-	TRBJ2-2	TRBD1	17	TGCAGTGCTAGAGCGTCTCCGGGACAGGCGCTCACCGGGGAGCTGTTTTTT	CSARASPGQALTGELFF
TRBV23-1	once	TRBJ2-7	-	14	TGCGCCAGCAGACTCATCCAGGAGTCATACGAGCAGTACTTC	CASRLIQESYEQYF
TRBV30	-	TRBJ1-2	-	14	TGTGCCTGGAGCCTTTGGGACTCCCCTATGGCTGTCACCTTC	CAWSLWDSPMAVTF
TRBV2	-	TRBJ1-4	TRBD1	15	TGTGCCAGCAGTGGTTCGACAGGGGTTAATGAAAAACTGTTTTTT	CASSGSTGVNEKLFF
TRBV7-2	-	TRBJ1-4	-	15	TGTGCCAGCAGCTTAGCGGTAGGGTCAGGTGAAAAACTGTTTTTT	CASSLAVGSGEKLFF
TRBV3-1	-	TRBJ1-1	-	12	TGTGCCAGCAGCGGACAGAACACTGAAGCTTTCTTT	CASSGQNTEAFF
TRBV5-6	few	TRBJ2-7	-	12	TGTGCCAGCAGCTTGGTCGGGGACGAGCAGTACTTC	CASSLVGDEQYF
TRBV10-3	-	TRBJ1-1	-	14	TGTGCCATCAGTGAGGTTAGCGGGACGGGTGAAGCTTTCTTT	CAISEVSGTGEAFF
TRBV12-3/TRBV12-4	once	TRBJ2-2	TRBD2	16	TGTGCCAGCAGTTTTAGTAGCGGGGTAAACACCGGGGAGCTGTTTTTT	CASSFSSGVNTGELFF
TRBV19	once	TRBJ1-5	TRBD1	14	TGTGCCAGCGACAGGGGCGACGGCAATCAGCCCCAGCATTTT	CASDRGDGNQPQHF
TRBV6-2/TRBV6-3	-	TRBJ1-6	-	13	TGTGCCAGCGACAGAAGGCATAATTCACCCCTCCACTTT	CASDRRHNSPLHF
TRBV7-9	-	TRBJ2-2	TRBD1	16	TGTGCCAGCAGCCTACAGACAGGGTTAAACACCGGGGAGCTGTTTTTT	CASSLQTGLNTGELFF
TRBV27	few	TRBJ1-2	-	14	TGTGCCAGCAGTTTAGCCGGGACAAACTATGGCTACACCTTC	CASSLAGTNYGYTF
TRBV7-8	-	TRBJ1-1	TRBD1	16	TGTGCCAGCAGCCTCTACTGGGACAGCGTAAACACTGAAGCTTTCTTT	CASSLYWDSVNTEAFF
TRBV19	-	TRBJ1-2	-	14	TGTGCCAGTAGTACCCCCGGAGGGAACTATGGCTACACCTTC	CASSTPGGNYGYTF
TRBV9	once	TRBJ2-7	TRBD1	14	TGTGCCAGCAGCGTAGTGGGACAGGGCTACGAGCAGTACTTC	CASSVVGQGYEQYF
TRBV6-1	-	TRBJ1-1	TRBD1	16	TGTGCCAGCAGGCGCTCGGGGACAGGGATAAACACTGAAGCTTTCTTT	CASRRSGTGINTEAFF
TRBV7-2	-	TRBJ1-1	TRBD1	15	TGTGCCAGCAGCCTAAAGACAGGGGAAAACACTGAAGCTTTCTTT	CASSLKTGENTEAFF
TRBV5-1	once	TRBJ1-1	-	15	TGCGCCAGCAGCTTGGTTGAGGGGAGGGGAACTGAAGCTTTCTTT	CASSLVEGRGTEAFF
TRBV13	-	TRBJ2-3	TRBD2	17	TGTGCCAGCAGCGCCAGACTAGCGGGGGGGCCGGCAGATACGCAGTATTTT	CASSARLAGGPADTQYF
TRBV14	-	TRBJ1-1	-	15	TGTGCCAGCAGCCAAGTTGATAGGACGAGAACTGAAGCTTTCTTT	CASSQVDRTRTEAFF
TRBV7-2	-	TRBJ1-5	-	15	TGTGCCAGCAGCTTAGAATCACAGGGAACTCAGCCCCAGCATTTT	CASSLESQGTQPQHF
TRBV4-3	-	TRBJ2-1	TRBD2	17	TGCGCCAGCAGCCAAGAGGGGAGACTAGCGGGGGGCAATGAGCAGTTCTTC	CASSQEGRLAGGNEQFF
TRBV27	-	TRBJ2-7	-	15	TGTGCCAGCAGCCACTCCCCCCTAGGAAACTACGAGCAGTACTTC	CASSHSPLGNYEQYF
TRBV5-6	-	TRBJ2-1	-	16	TGTGCCAGCAGCCTCGGACACTCGAGCTCCTACAATGAGCAGTTCTTC	CASSLGHSSSYNEQFF
TRBV19	-	TRBJ1-3	-	15	TGTGCCAGTAAACACTCCGGCGGCTCTGGAAACACCATATATTTT	CASKHSGGSGNTIYF
TRBV6-5	-	TRBJ1-1	-	14	TGTGCCAGCAGCAGCCGGATGATGAACACTGAAGCTTTCTTT	CASSSRMMNTEAFF
TRBV18	-	TRBJ2-5	-	15	TGTGCCAGCTCACCACTCCCCGGGGGACAAGAGACCCAGTACTTC	CASSPLPGGQETQYF
TRBV7-2	-	TRBJ2-3	-	14	TGTGCCAGCAGCTTAGTTCTAGCGTCAGATACGCAGTATTTT	CASSLVLASDTQYF
TRBV9	-	TRBJ2-7	-	16	TGTGCCAGCAGCGTAGGGGCCGGTGGGGGCTCCTACGAGCAGTACTTC	CASSVGAGGGSYEQYF
TRBV19	few	TRBJ2-3	TRBD1	13	TGTGCCAGTAGTAACAGGGGTACAGATACGCAGTATTTT	CASSNRGTDTQYF
TRBV27	-	TRBJ2-3	TRBD1	15	TGTGCCAGCAGATCTCGACAGGGGCCCACAGATACGCAGTATTTT	CASRSRQGPTDTQYF
TRBV20-1	once	TRBJ2-7	TRBD2	12	TGCAGTGCAACTAGCGGGAGGTACGAGCAGTACTTC	CSATSGRYEQYF
TRBV3-1	-	TRBJ2-5	-	14	TGTGCCAGCTCCCTCCGGGGAACATGGGAGACCCAGTACTTC	CASSLRGTWETQYF
TRBV2	-	TRBJ2-2	TRBD2	20	TGTGCCAGCAGTGATACGACTAGCGGGGGCACCCACGCGAACACCGGGGAGCTGTTTTTT	CASSDTTSGGTHANTGELFF
TRBV29-1	-	TRBJ1-3	-	12	TGCAGCGTTGCCAGGGCTGGAAACACCATATATTTT	CSVARAGNTIYF
TRBV7-2	few	TRBJ2-1	TRBD2	14	TGTGCCAGCAGCTTAGTTCTAGCGGGCTACTCGCAGTTCTTC	CASSLVLAGYSQFF
TRBV19	-	TRBJ1-6	TRBD1	14	TGTGCCACCCAGCCGGGACAGGGAACGGCACCCCTCCACTTT	CATQPGQGTAPLHF